The 17 T cell receptor beta chains given below trace back to one sample, sequenced in a study of T-cell reconstitution after alpha-beta-depleted transplantation in children. The TCRbeta library was prepared with unique molecular identifiers. TCRdb recomputed calls from the PCR reads with MiXCR, one row per CDR3 protein. The sample shows about 460,000 distinct CDR3 sequences, 10% to 13% of them seen only once. Here the sequenced sample was PBMCs, taken before TCRalphabeta/CD19-depleted stem cell transplant. The receptors stem from a child aged 2-15 years with inherited bone marrow failure, due to receive a stem cell transplant.

Ten or more counts support this clonotype. The chain links TRBV27 to TRBJ2-3; possible D gene TRBD2, 5 bases. CDR3 length equals 14 residues. V lost 5 bases, J lost 8 bases, and 17 bases lay in between. Per the germline V gene, CDR1 is MNHEY and CDR2 is SMNVEV (reference sequence). CDR3 sequence: CASSPDREGGTQYF. CDR3 coding DNA: TGTGCCAGCAGTCCCGACCGGGAAGGAGGTACGCAGTATTTT.

This clonotype was observed a single time. This chain links TRBV7-9 with TRBJ2-7, with 8 bases aligning to TRBD1. Germline loops: CDR1 SEHNR, CDR2 FQNEAQ (reference sequence). CDR3 length equals 13 residues. V shed 0 bases and J 12 bases; nucleotides not matched to a gene: 7. The CDR3, as DNA: TGTGCCAGCAGCTTAGCCGCGGACAGGGAATTGTACTTC. Translating gives CASSLAADRELYF.

This clonotype showed up many times. This chain connects TRBV24-1 to TRBJ2-1, with D perhaps matching TRBD2 (5 bases). The germline V gene has CDR1 KGHDR and CDR2 SFDVKD. V lost 3 bases and J lost 0, with 14 bases in between. CDR3 size: 17 residues. For the CDR3, the DNA is TGTGCCACCAGTGATGGGATGATTGGAGGCTCCTACAATGAGCAGTTCTTC. The encoded protein is CATSDGMIGGSYNEQFF.

The V call is TRBV7-2, the J call TRBJ2-7, with D perhaps assigned TRBD1 or TRBD2 (6 bases each). V lost 5 bases and J 2 bases, leaving 13 bases between the germline ends. The CDR3 consists of 14 residues. CDR1 SGHTA and CDR2 FQGNSA come from the germline V gene. Here the CDR3 reads CASSRRGAPYEQYF. The CDR3 nucleotides are TGTGCCAGCAGCCGGAGGGGGGCCCCCTACGAGCAGTACTTC.

This rearrangement joins TRBV19 to TRBJ1-1; D gene uncertain. The CDR3 totals 16 residues. Germline V lookup: CDR1 LNHDA, CDR2 SQIVND (reference sequence). With 5 bases removed from V and 2 bases from J, the gap between germline ends came to 18 bases. CDR3 sequence reads: CASSRHTAGLNTEAFF. In nucleotides, the CDR3 is TGTGCCAGTAGTCGCCATACTGCGGGCCTAAACACTGAAGCTTTCTTT.

This clonotype has a count of ten or more. The genes are TRBV27 and TRBJ2-1, with 8 bases aligning to TRBD2. Germline V gene lookup returns CDR1 MNHEY and CDR2 SMNVEV (reference sequence). The CDR3 has 15 amino acids. Trimming removed 2 bases from V and 3 bases from J; junction bases left unmatched: 3. CDR3 protein: CASSLISGSYNEQFF. CDR3 bases: TGTGCCAGCAGTTTAATAAGCGGGAGCTACAATGAGCAGTTCTTC.

This clonotype came up many times. For the CDR3, the DNA is TGTGCCAGCAGCCTCGACGGTCCTGAGGGGTCCTACGAGCAGTACTTC. Protein sequence: CASSLDGPEGSYEQYF. The chain joins TRBV27 to TRBJ2-7; either TRBD1 or TRBD2 may fit D (5 bases each). The CDR3 runs to 16 residues. Germline lookup yields CDR1 MNHEY and CDR2 SMNVEV (reference sequence). V was clipped by 6 bases and J by 1 base, with 19 bases between them.

A word on this clonotype: A much more abundant neighbour one base away suggests this may be a read error. The gene calls are TRBV6-1 and TRBJ2-1; D remains unclear. V was cut by 5 bases and J by 0 bases, with 11 bases left in between. The CDR3 consists of 15 residues. Per germline, CDR1 MNHNS and CDR2 SASEGT. The CDR3 DNA reads TGTGCCAGCAGTCCCAGTCTCGGCTCCTACAATGAGCAGTTCTTC. Translating gives CASSPSLGSYNEQFF.

This clonotype was counted ten times or more. The chain uses TRBV11-2 and TRBJ1-1; a possible D gene is TRBD1 (5 bases). V dropped 2 bases and J dropped 4 bases, with 14 bases sitting between them. CDR1 is SGHAT and CDR2 is FQNNGV in the germline V gene. CDR3 length: 15 amino acids. The CDR3 DNA is TGTGCCAGCAGCTTATATAGCGGAGGGGTCACTGAAGCTTTCTTT. It is translated as CASSLYSGGVTEAFF.

This clonotype was recorded a few times. The chain links TRBV29-1 to TRBJ2-5, with D tentatively TRBD2 (6 bases). Germline CDR1 and CDR2: SQVTM and ANQGSEA. The CDR3 contains 14 residues. Trimming pared 0 bases from V and 3 bases from J, leaving 11 bases between. CDR3 loop: CSVEDLGGKETQYF. The CDR3 region has the DNA TGCAGCGTTGAAGATCTGGGAGGAAAAGAGACCCAGTACTTC. The whole variable domain, remainder taken from reference TRBV29-1 and TRBJ2-5, is SAVISQKPSRDICQRGTSLTIQCQVDSQVTMMFWYRQQPGQSLTLIATANQGSEATYESGFVIDKFPISRPNLTFSTLTVSNMSPEDSSIYLCSVEDLGGKETQYFGPGTRLLVL.

The sample holds many counts of this clonotype. This chain links TRBV6-5 with TRBJ2-7; a possible D gene is TRBD2 (6 bases). Trimming left V 1 base short and J 5 bases short, with 18 bases between. Germline assignment: CDR1 MNHEY and CDR2 SVGAGI. This CDR3 is 16 amino acids long. CDR3 sequence: CASSYWGTGRVDEQYF. The DNA of the CDR3 is TGTGCCAGCAGTTACTGGGGGACCGGGAGAGTAGACGAGCAGTACTTC.

This clonotype was detected ten times or more. The CDR3 DNA follows: TGCGCCAGCAGACGTGAAAGCTACGAGCAGTACTTC. Translation: CASRRESYEQYF. The chain combines TRBV10-1 with TRBJ2-7, with D unresolved. V was trimmed by 6 bases and J by 3 bases, leaving 9 bases between them. The CDR3 contains 12 residues. Germline V gene lookup returns CDR1 WNHNN and CDR2 SYGVQD (reference sequence).

This chain uses TRBV20-1 with TRBJ2-7, with 10 bases that match TRBD2. Germline CDR1 is DFQATT and CDR2 is SNEGSKA (reference sequence). The CDR3 is 13 amino acids. V gave up 5 bases and J gave up 5 bases; unmatched junction bases: 6. CDR3 amino acids: CSAGLAAPHEQYF. CDR3 DNA sequence: TGCAGTGCTGGACTAGCGGCCCCCCACGAGCAGTACTTC.

In this sample, this clonotype turned up many times. The V and J genes are TRBV6-2 or TRBV6-3 and TRBJ1-5; possibly TRBD1 for D (5 bases). V was shortened by 8 bases and J by 4 bases, with 15 bases between the two germline ends. Germline V gene data show CDR1 as MNHEY and CDR2 as SVGEGT. This CDR3 comprises 14 residues. CDR3 in amino acids: CASLPAGRNQPQHF. CDR3 DNA: TGTGCCAGCCTCCCGGCAGGGCGAAATCAGCCCCAGCATTTT.

This clonotype was seen only a few times. The chain couples TRBV29-1 to TRBJ2-3, with D uncertain. Trimming removed 7 bases at V and 0 bases at J, with 14 bases between. The V gene's germline CDR1 is SQVTM and CDR2 ANQGSEA. The CDR3 runs 14 residues. CDR3: CSAIDAASTDTQYF. In DNA, the CDR3 is TGCAGCGCCATCGACGCCGCTAGCACAGATACGCAGTATTTT.

This clonotype was seen a few times. This chain uses TRBV12-3 or TRBV12-4 with TRBJ2-7, with unresolved D. Trimming took off 6 bases at V and 3 bases at J, with 18 bases between the two ends. This CDR3 region has 15 residues. The CDR3 nucleotides are TGTGCCAGCAGCTTATCCTCCGGGTCCATCTACGAGCAGTACTTC. This sequence encodes CASSLSSGSIYEQYF.

This clonotype has just a few counts. The rearrangement uses TRBV27 and TRBJ2-3; 7 bases are a match to TRBD2. Germline lookup yields CDR1 MNHEY and CDR2 SMNVEV (reference sequence). Unmatched junction bases numbered 9, after V lost 5 bases and J lost 7 bases. The length of the CDR3 is 14 residues. The CDR3 bases are TGTGCCAGCAGTATCGAGCGGGGTGGGCATACGCAGTATTTT. The encoded protein is CASSIERGGHTQYF.